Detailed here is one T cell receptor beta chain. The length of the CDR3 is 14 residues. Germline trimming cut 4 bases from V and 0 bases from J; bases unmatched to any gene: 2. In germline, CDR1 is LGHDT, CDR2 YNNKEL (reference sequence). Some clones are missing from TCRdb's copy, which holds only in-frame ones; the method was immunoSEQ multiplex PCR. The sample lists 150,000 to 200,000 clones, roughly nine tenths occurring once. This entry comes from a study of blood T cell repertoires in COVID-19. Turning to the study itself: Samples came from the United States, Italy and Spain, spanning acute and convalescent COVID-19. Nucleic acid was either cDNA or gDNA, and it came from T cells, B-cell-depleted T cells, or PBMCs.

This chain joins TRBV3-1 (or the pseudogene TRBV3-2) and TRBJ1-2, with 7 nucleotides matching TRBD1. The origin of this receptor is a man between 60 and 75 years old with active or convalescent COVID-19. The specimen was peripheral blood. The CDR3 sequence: CASSPRGTNYGYTF. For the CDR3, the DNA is TGTGCCAGCAGCCCCAGGGGGACTAACTATGGCTACACCTTC.